The entry that follows covers one T cell receptor beta chain sequence. The CDR3 is made up of 15 amino acids. Trimming removed 3 bases at V and 0 bases at J, with 8 bases between. The germline V gene encodes CDR1 LGHDT and CDR2 YNNKEL (reference sequence). This specimen belongs to a study of CD8 T cells in Susac syndrome. Reverse transcription used 0.5 to 1 ug RNA and random hexamers. TCR beta CDR3 was amplified by immunoSEQ covering 54 Vbeta and 13 Jbeta. One entry per CDR3 protein, called by TCRdb with MiXCR from the immunoSEQ multiplex PCR reads. The top ten hold roughly 0.07% of the sample, which has under 250,000 distinct CDR3 sequences, around 93% seen once.

The sample taken for sequencing was CD4+ T cells from PBMCs. V is TRBV3-1 and J is TRBJ2-2, with D uncertain. This receptor was obtained from a human donor with multiple sclerosis. This CDR3 reads CASSHWITNTGELFF. The CDR3 coding sequence is TGTGCCAGCAGCCATTGGATCACGAACACCGGGGAGCTGTTTTTT.